This T cell receptor beta chain was sequenced in a study of blood T cell repertoires in COVID-19. The CDR3 sequence is 15 residues long. The V segment lost 4 bases and the J segment 3 bases; nucleotides outside the gene matches: 5. Germline CDR1 is SGHNT and CDR2 is YYREEE (reference sequence). Individuals aged about 18 to 89 years were recruited from 24 US areas. Each recovered donor of Cohort 3 presented with two negative PCRs, clearance, or symptom resolution. Here immunoSEQ multiplex PCR was the method, and the copy in TCRdb shows in-frame clones only, minus some. The sample consists of over 200,000 clones, 80% to 85% of them appearing once.

The receptor was derived from a woman in her forties who had recovered from COVID-19. Specimen: PBMCs or T cells enriched from blood (not recorded which). The rearrangement links TRBV5-4 to TRBJ2-5; 11 bases map to TRBD2. The CDR3 sequence is CASSPSGRREETQYF. The DNA for the CDR3 is TGTGCCAGCAGCCCTAGCGGGAGGCGCGAAGAGACCCAGTACTTC.